A selection of T cell receptor beta chains follows, all from one sample in a study of blood T cell repertoires in COVID-19. Assay used: immunoSEQ multiplex PCR; TCRdb lists only in-frame clones, some missing. The sample has roughly 150,000 clones, about four fifths seen once. The sequencing sample was made of peripheral blood. Every receptor here comes from a man aged 60-69 years with acute or convalescent COVID-19. Each CDR3 is given with its conserved first and last residue. A D gene is named only where the DNA matches it firmly. Clone size is given for some rows only: seen once, a few or many times, or a class if the clone is expanded.

V	J	D	size	CDR3	DNA
TRBV28	TRBJ2-1	TRBD2	NA	CASSSSGSYEQFF	TGTGCCAGCAGTTCTAGCGGGAGTTATGAGCAGTTCTTC
TRBV6-1	TRBJ2-5	TRBD2	NA	CASSEEQLAGETQYF	TGTGCCAGCAGTGAAGAGCAACTAGCGGGAGAGACCCAGTACTTC
TRBV27	TRBJ2-3	TRBD2	NA	CASSSGGGLGQYF	TGTGCCAGCAGTTCCGGGGGAGGGCTGGGGCAGTATTTT
TRBV19	TRBJ1-1	NA	NA	CASSIIYRSNTEAFF	TGTGCCAGTAGTATTATTTACAGGTCGAACACTGAAGCTTTCTTT
TRBV3-1/TRBV3-2	TRBJ2-3	TRBD2	NA	CASSSRGGVSDTQYF	TGTGCCAGCAGCTCCCGCGGGGGTGTGTCAGATACGCAGTATTTT
TRBV5-5	TRBJ1-1	TRBD1	NA	CASSLTGGRTEAFF	TGTGCCAGCAGCTTGACAGGGGGACGTACTGAAGCTTTCTTT
TRBV18	TRBJ2-7	NA	NA	CASSRAQGYEQYF	TGTGCCAGCTCACGAGCACAGGGTTACGAGCAGTACTTC
TRBV12-3/TRBV12-4	TRBJ1-5	NA	few	CASTQYNQPQHF	TGTGCCAGCACTCAGTACAATCAGCCCCAGCATTTT
TRBV7-3	TRBJ1-2	TRBD1	few	CASRLMSSGQGTASYGYTF	TGTGCCAGCAGACTTATGTCCTCGGGACAGGGGACCGCTAGCTACGGCTACACCTTC
TRBV30	TRBJ1-1	NA	NA	CAWSQTLNTEAFF	TGTGCCTGGAGCCAAACACTGAACACTGAAGCTTTCTTT
TRBV28	TRBJ2-7	NA	once	CASSKPDGTYEQYF	TGTGCCAGCAGTAAACCGGACGGGACCTACGAGCAGTACTTC
TRBV10-3	TRBJ2-2	TRBD1	NA	CAITWGPPGTGNTGELFF	TGTGCCATCACGTGGGGGCCACCCGGGACAGGGAACACCGGGGAGCTGTTTTTT
TRBV28	TRBJ2-1	TRBD1	NA	CASSPNLGQGHNEQFF	TGTGCCAGCAGTCCCAACCTCGGACAGGGTCACAATGAGCAGTTCTTC
TRBV24-1	TRBJ2-5	NA	NA	CATSDGWQGTQYF	TGTGCCACCAGTGATGGCTGGCAGGGGACCCAGTACTTC
TRBV2	TRBJ1-6	NA	NA	CAGREGINSPLHF	TGTGCCGGGCGGGAGGGGATTAATTCACCCCTCCACTTT
TRBV19	TRBJ1-2	TRBD1	NA	CASRNRGLYGYTF	TGTGCCAGTCGGAACAGGGGACTCTATGGCTACACCTTC
TRBV28	TRBJ1-2	NA	NA	CASSLGTRGTYGYTF	TGTGCCAGCAGTTTGGGGACCAGGGGCACATATGGCTACACCTTC
TRBV5-1	TRBJ1-1	NA	NA	CASSSNINTEAFF	TGCGCCAGCAGCTCGAACATTAACACTGAAGCTTTCTTT
TRBV5-1	TRBJ1-2	TRBD1	NA	CASSPLGTGSGNYGYTF	TGCGCCAGCAGCCCCCTCGGGACAGGGTCAGGAAACTATGGCTACACCTTC
TRBV5-1	TRBJ2-3	TRBD2	NA	CASSLTSGSTDTQYF	TGCGCCAGCAGCTTGACTAGCGGGAGCACAGATACGCAGTATTTT
TRBV6-5	TRBJ2-3	TRBD2	NA	CASFRTSRPDTQYF	TGTGCCAGTTTTAGGACTAGTCGTCCAGATACGCAGTATTTT
TRBV18	TRBJ2-1	TRBD1	NA	CASSLSGTVYNEQFF	TGTGCCAGCTCCCTTTCCGGGACAGTGTACAATGAGCAGTTCTTC
TRBV29-1	TRBJ2-3	NA	NA	CSVLPPAGRGSDTQYF	TGCAGCGTTTTGCCCCCCGCGGGCAGGGGTTCAGATACGCAGTATTTT
TRBV6-1	TRBJ2-7	NA	NA	CASSDPKMSSYEQYF	TGTGCCAGCAGTGATCCCAAAATGAGCTCCTACGAGCAGTACTTC
TRBV20-1	TRBJ2-3	TRBD2	NA	CSASGTSGRPDTQYF	TGCAGTGCGAGTGGGACTAGCGGGAGGCCAGATACGCAGTATTTT
TRBV2	TRBJ2-3	TRBD2	NA	CASSRRGGSTDTQYF	TGTGCCAGCAGTCGGCGGGGGGGGAGCACAGATACGCAGTATTTT
TRBV5-1	TRBJ1-1	NA	NA	CASSLTGTGNTEAFF	TGCGCCAGCAGCTTAACAGGGACGGGGAACACTGAAGCTTTCTTT
TRBV24-1	TRBJ2-3	NA	once	CATSDGAVPDTQYF	TGTGCCACCAGTGACGGCGCGGTTCCAGATACGCAGTATTTT
TRBV5-6	TRBJ2-2	TRBD2	NA	CASSSRLAGGPGTGELFF	TGTGCCAGCAGCTCCAGACTAGCGGGGGGGCCAGGCACCGGGGAGCTGTTTTTT
TRBV3-1/TRBV3-2	TRBJ2-3	TRBD1	NA	CASSPHLQGESDTQYF	TGTGCCAGCAGCCCCCACCTTCAGGGGGAGTCGGATACGCAGTATTTT
TRBV19	TRBJ1-5	TRBD1	NA	CASSVRTGDQPQHF	TGTGCCAGTAGTGTAAGGACAGGGGATCAGCCCCAGCATTTT